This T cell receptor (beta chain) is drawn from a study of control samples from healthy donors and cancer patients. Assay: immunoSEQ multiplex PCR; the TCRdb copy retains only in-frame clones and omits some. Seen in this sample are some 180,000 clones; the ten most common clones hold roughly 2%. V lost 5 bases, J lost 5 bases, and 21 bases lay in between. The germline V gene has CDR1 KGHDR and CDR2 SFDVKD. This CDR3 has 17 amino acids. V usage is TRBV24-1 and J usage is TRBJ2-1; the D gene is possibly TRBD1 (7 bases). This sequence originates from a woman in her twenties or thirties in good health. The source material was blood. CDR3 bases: TGTGCCACCAGTGTCCCTGGAGGGGGCCCCCTAAACAATGAGCAGTTCTTC. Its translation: CATSVPGGGPLNNEQFF.